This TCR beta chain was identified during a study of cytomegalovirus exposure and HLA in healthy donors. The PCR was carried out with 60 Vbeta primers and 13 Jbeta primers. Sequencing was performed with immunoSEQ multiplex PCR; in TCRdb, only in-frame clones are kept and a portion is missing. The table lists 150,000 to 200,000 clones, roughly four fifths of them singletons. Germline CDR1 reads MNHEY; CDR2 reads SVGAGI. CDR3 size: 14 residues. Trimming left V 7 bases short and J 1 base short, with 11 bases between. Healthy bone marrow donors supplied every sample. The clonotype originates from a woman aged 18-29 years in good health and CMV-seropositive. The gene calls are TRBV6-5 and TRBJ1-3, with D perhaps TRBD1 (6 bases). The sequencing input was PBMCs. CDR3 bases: TGTGCCAGCAACTCAGGGGCATCTGGAAACACCATATATTTT. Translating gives CASNSGASGNTIYF.